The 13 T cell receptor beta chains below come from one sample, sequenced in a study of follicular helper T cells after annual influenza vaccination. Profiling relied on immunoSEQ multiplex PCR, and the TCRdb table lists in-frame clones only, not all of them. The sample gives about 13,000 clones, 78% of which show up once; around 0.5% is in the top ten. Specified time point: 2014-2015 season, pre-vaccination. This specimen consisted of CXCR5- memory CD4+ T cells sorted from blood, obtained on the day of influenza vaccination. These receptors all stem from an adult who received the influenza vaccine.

DNA of the CDR3: TGTGCCAGCTCGCTCCGAGTAGGGAGCGTAGAAAACACCATATATTTT. Translation: CASSLRVGSVENTIYF. The rearrangement joins TRBV18 to TRBJ1-3; D gene uncertain. The CDR3 loop spans 16 amino acids. Trimming removed 6 bases at V and 6 bases at J, with 21 bases between. The germline gives CDR1 KGHSH, CDR2 LQKENI.

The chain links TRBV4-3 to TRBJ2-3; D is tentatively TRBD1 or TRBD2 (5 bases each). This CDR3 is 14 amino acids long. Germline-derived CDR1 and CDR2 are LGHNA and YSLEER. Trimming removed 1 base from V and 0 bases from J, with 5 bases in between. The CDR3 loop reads CASSQGDSTDTQYF. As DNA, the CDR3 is TGCGCCAGCAGCCAAGGGGACAGCACAGATACGCAGTATTTT.

CDR3 region: CASSYSGVSDTQYF. The CDR3 nucleotides are TGCGCCAGCAGCTATAGCGGGGTGTCAGATACGCAGTATTTT. The chain has TRBV5-1 and TRBJ2-3; 8 bases line up with TRBD2. CDR3 size: 14 residues. CDR1 and CDR2 (germline): SGHRS, YFSETQ. V trimming: 3 bases; J trimming: 4 bases; junction bases outside the gene matches: 4.

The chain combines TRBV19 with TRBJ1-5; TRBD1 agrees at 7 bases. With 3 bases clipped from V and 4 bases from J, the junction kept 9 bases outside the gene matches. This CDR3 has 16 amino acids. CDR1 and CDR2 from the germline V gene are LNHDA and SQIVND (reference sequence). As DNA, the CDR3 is TGTGCCAGTAGTATCGCCGGACAGGAATCAAATCAGCCCCAGCATTTT. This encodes CASSIAGQESNQPQHF.

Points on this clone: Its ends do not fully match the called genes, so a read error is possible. The CDR3 DNA reads TGTGCCATCCGTGAACCCTTCCGACAGGGATACAATTCTGGCTACACCTTC. It encodes CAIREPFRQGYNSGYTF. The genes are TRBV10-3 and TRBJ1-2; 7 bases agree with TRBD1. CDR1 is ENHRY, CDR2 SYGVKD, per germline. The CDR3 loop spans 17 amino acids.

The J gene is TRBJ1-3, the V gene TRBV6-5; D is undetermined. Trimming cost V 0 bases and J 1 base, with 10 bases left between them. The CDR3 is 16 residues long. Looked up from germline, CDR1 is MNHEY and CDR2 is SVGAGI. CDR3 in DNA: TGTGCCAGCAGTTACTCGAGGACGGGTTCTGGAAACACCATATATTTT. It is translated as CASSYSRTGSGNTIYF.

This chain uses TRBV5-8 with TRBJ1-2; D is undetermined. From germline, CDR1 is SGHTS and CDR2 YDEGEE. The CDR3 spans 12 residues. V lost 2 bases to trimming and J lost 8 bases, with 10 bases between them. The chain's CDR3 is CASSLRTTGYTF. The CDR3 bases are TGTGCCAGCAGCTTACGCACAACCGGCTACACCTTC.

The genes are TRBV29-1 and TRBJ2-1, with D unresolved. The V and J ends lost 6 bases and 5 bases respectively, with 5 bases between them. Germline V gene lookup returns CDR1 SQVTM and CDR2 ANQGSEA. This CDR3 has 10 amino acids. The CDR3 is CSVSNNEQFF. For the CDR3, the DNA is TGCAGCGTAAGCAACAATGAGCAGTTCTTC.

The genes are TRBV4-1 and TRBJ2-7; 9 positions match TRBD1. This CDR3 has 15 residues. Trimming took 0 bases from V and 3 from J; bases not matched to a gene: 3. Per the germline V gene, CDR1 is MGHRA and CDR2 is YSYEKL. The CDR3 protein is CASSQDGDRDYEQYF. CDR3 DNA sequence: TGCGCCAGCAGCCAAGATGGGGACAGGGACTACGAGCAGTACTTC.

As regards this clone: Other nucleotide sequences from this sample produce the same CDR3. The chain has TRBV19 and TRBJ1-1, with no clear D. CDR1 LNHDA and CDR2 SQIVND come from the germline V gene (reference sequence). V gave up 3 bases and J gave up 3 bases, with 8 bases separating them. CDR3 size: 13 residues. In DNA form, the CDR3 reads TGTGCCAGTAGTATTAAGGGTGACACTGAAGCTTTCTTT. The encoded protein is CASSIKGDTEAFF.

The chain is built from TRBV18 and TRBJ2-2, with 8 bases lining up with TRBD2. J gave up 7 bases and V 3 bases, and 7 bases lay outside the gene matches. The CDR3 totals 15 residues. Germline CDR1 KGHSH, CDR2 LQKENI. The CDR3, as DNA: TGTGCCAGCTCACCGCAGACTAGCGAGATCGGGGAGCTGTTTTTT. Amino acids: CASSPQTSEIGELFF.

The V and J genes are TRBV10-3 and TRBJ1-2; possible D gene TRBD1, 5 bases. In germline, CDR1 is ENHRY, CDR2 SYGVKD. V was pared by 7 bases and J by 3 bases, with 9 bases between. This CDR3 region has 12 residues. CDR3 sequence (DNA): TGTGCCATCAACAGGATCTACTATGGCTACACCTTC. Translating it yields CAINRIYYGYTF.

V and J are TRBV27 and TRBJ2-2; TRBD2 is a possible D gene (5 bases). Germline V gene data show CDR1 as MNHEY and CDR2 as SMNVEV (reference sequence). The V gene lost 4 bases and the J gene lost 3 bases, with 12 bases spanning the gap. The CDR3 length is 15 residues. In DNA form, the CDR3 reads TGTGCCAGCAGTTGGGGAGACAAATACACCGGGGAGCTGTTTTTT. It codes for CASSWGDKYTGELFF.